This T cell receptor beta chain was observed in a study of yellow fever vaccine responses in identical twins (dated by TCRdb to about 2018). About the full investigation: Focusing on identical twins, the study followed the T cell clones that responded to the vaccine, and did so with precision. Study-level results and caveats: According to the authors, in identical twins the way T cells responded to vaccination appeared partly convergent and partly personalized.

With respect to this clonotype: Its recognized antigen is unknown. Qualities for individual bases were not recorded, and no much larger clone is one base off.

Library method: RT-PCR. Sequencing took place on an Illumina HiSeq 2500. The public reads were run again by TCRdb, first through fastp at Q25 and then through MiXCR, and only productive beta chains were kept. All rows with the same CDR3 protein become a single entry with the most common DNA and genes. The sample's own table lists roughly 19 distinct CDR3 sequences. Trimming at the junction amounts to 0 bases on V and 5 bases on J, and the germline ends lie 16 bases apart. Inclusive of the bounding cysteine and phenylalanine, the CDR3 is 16 residues long. Only CDR3 DNA is held: 48 bases, read in frame from base 1. The germline V gene (reference sequence) supplies CDR1 LGHDT and CDR2 YNNKEL.

The sample was T cells from blood (PBMCs), unsorted or a sorted subset (not recorded which), taken before or after yellow fever vaccination (not recorded which). The receptor was isolated from a female donor who received the yellow fever vaccine. In this chain, TRBV3-1 is recombined with TRBJ2-5, with the D gene too uncertain to name. In nucleotides, the sequence is TGTGCCAGCAGCCAAGACCCTATCTTGGTGGGGGAGACCCAGTACTTC. Its protein reads: CASSQDPILVGETQYF.